These 14 T cell receptor beta chains originate from one sample sequenced in a study of blood T cell repertoires in COVID-19. Method: immunoSEQ multiplex PCR; TCRdb's copy keeps in-frame clones and lacks some. Of approximately 200,000 clones detected, around 86% appear once; the ten largest clones hold less than 3%. Material for sequencing was peripheral blood. The receptors here all came from a woman aged 25 to 39 with active or convalescent COVID-19.

This clone came up once. The genes are TRBV5-1 and TRBJ2-2; 12 bases map to TRBD2. This CDR3 is built from 15 residues. The trim removed 3 bases at V and 5 bases at J, leaving 2 bases unmatched. CDR1 and CDR2 from the germline V gene are SGHRS and YFSETQ. This chain's CDR3 is CASSWGTSGTGELFF. CDR3 nucleotides: TGCGCCAGCAGCTGGGGGACTAGCGGGACCGGGGAGCTGTTTTTT.

This clone appeared a single time. The chain combines TRBV19 with TRBJ2-5, with 9 nucleotides matching TRBD2. With 6 bases clipped from V and 4 bases from J, the junction kept 12 bases outside the gene matches. The CDR3 contains 16 residues. Germline V gene data show CDR1 as LNHDA and CDR2 as SQIVND (reference sequence). Written as DNA, the CDR3 is TGTGCCAGTAGCCCCGGGGCGCTAGCGGGAAGAGAGACCCAGTACTTC. Amino acid sequence: CASSPGALAGRETQYF.

The chain links TRBV7-9 to TRBJ1-2; 7 positions match TRBD1. V lost 5 bases to trimming and J lost 1 base; unmatched junction nucleotides: 1. The CDR3 has 13 amino acids. CDR1 is SEHNR, CDR2 FQNEAQ, per germline (reference sequence). The CDR3 is CASSRDSNYGYTF. In DNA form, the CDR3 reads TGTGCCAGCAGCCGGGACAGTAACTATGGCTACACCTTC.

The chain has TRBV7-5 and TRBJ2-7; TRBD1, the table's D call, lacks a check against the DNA. TRBV7-5 is a known pseudogene. CDR3 length: 14 amino acids. CDR3 in DNA: TGTGCCAGAAGCTTACGGCAGGGGGCGGAAGAGCAGTACTTC. Translating it yields CARSLRQGAEEQYF.

There are a few counts of this clone. The chain carries TRBV12-3 or TRBV12-4 and TRBJ1-2; D gene unclear. V lost 2 bases and J 10 bases, leaving 14 bases between the germline ends. There are 13 residues in the CDR3. DNA for the CDR3: TGTGCCAGCAGTTTAAACGGGGTGTCGGACTACACCTTC. As protein: CASSLNGVSDYTF.

The chain is built from TRBV30 and TRBJ2-7; D might be TRBD2 (5 bases). CDR3 length: 11 amino acids. Germline V gene lookup returns CDR1 GTSNPN and CDR2 SVGIG (reference sequence). V shed 1 base and J shed 4 bases, with 5 bases lying between them. CDR3 nucleotides: TGTGCCTGGAGTGCGGGGTACGAGCAGTACTTC. Translated, it gives CAWSAGYEQYF.

This rearrangement joins TRBV24-1 to TRBJ2-7; TRBD1 might be the D (5 bases). V lost 7 bases and J lost 6, with 12 bases in between. CDR3 size: 12 residues. Germline V gene lookup returns CDR1 KGHDR and CDR2 SFDVKD. This CDR3 is CATSGQSGEQYF. The CDR3 coding sequence is TGTGCCACCAGCGGACAATCCGGCGAGCAGTACTTC.

This clone appeared a few times. V gene TRBV19 combines with J gene TRBJ1-1, with D maybe TRBD1 (6 bases). CDR1 LNHDA and CDR2 SQIVND come from the germline V gene (reference sequence). CDR3 size: 15 residues. The V and J ends lost 4 bases and 5 bases respectively, with 17 bases between them. DNA of the CDR3: TGTGCCAGTAGTAGCCTAAGACAGGCTAAGACTGAAGCTTTCTTT. This codes for CASSSLRQAKTEAFF.

This rearrangement joins TRBV4-1 to TRBJ2-7, with 10 bases identical to TRBD2. This CDR3 has 17 residues. Looked up from germline, CDR1 is MGHRA and CDR2 is YSYEKL. After removal of 5 bases from V and 0 bases from J, the junction contained 10 bases not matched to a gene. CDR3 protein: CASSSREAGGSSYEQYF. CDR3 nucleotides: TGCGCCAGCAGCTCCCGAGAAGCGGGGGGGAGCTCCTACGAGCAGTACTTC.

This clone has only one observation. For the CDR3, the DNA is TGTGCCAGCGGGCAGTACAATGAGCAGTTCTTC. Amino acids: CASGQYNEQFF. The chain couples TRBV12-3 or TRBV12-4 to TRBJ2-1; unclear D gene. This CDR3 has 11 amino acids. V lost 8 bases, J lost 4 bases, and 6 bases lay in between.

This chain uses TRBV5-1 with TRBJ2-3; 8 bases fit TRBD2. J lost 0 bases, V lost 2 bases, and 5 bases had no gene match. This CDR3 contains 16 residues. The germline CDR1 and CDR2 sequences are SGHRS and YFSETQ. The CDR3 region has the DNA TGCGCCAGCAGCTTTGGGACGGGGGGGAGCACAGATACGCAGTATTTT. Translating it yields CASSFGTGGSTDTQYF.

The CDR3 nucleotides are TGTGCCAGCCGACGAGGTGGGGCCAACGTCCTGACTTTC. Residues: CASRRGGANVLTF. V is TRBV27 and J is TRBJ2-6; D unclear. CDR1 is MNHEY, CDR2 SMNVEV, per germline (reference sequence). V lost 8 bases and J 3 bases, leaving 8 bases between the germline ends. CDR3 length: 13 amino acids.

The rearrangement links TRBV5-1 to TRBJ2-1, with 7 bases aligning to TRBD2. The CDR3 contains 16 residues. Germline CDR1 SGHRS, CDR2 YFSETQ. The V segment lost 0 bases and the J segment 6 bases; nucleotides outside the gene matches: 9. The CDR3 loop reads CASSLDFGRAVNEQFF. The CDR3, as DNA: TGCGCCAGCAGCTTGGATTTTGGGAGGGCGGTCAATGAGCAGTTCTTC.

The gene calls are TRBV6-2 or TRBV6-3 and TRBJ1-1; D remains ambiguous. Looked up from germline, CDR1 is MNHEY and CDR2 is SVGEGT. The V and J ends lost 0 bases and 0 bases respectively, with 11 bases between them. This CDR3 is built from 16 residues. This chain's CDR3 is CASSYSKGSLNTEAFF. The CDR3 DNA follows: TGTGCCAGCAGTTACTCGAAAGGGAGTTTGAACACTGAAGCTTTCTTT.